These 26 T cell receptor beta chains were all obtained from the same sample, sequenced in a study of blood T cell repertoires in COVID-19. The assay was immunoSEQ multiplex PCR, and TCRdb's table has in-frame clones only and misses some. The sample shows a few hundred thousand clones, about 89% of them seen only once. The sequencing input was peripheral blood. The source is a man younger than 30 who had recovered from COVID-19.

The chain couples TRBV6-6 to TRBJ1-1; D ambiguous. The CDR3 spans 15 residues. V lost 10 bases and J lost 4, with 22 bases in between. The V gene's germline CDR1 is MNHNY and CDR2 SVGAGI (reference sequence). Written as DNA, the CDR3 is TGTGCCACGAACCTGAGGTGGCAGAGCACCACTGAAGCTTTCTTT. This sequence encodes CATNLRWQSTTEAFF.

This chain links TRBV9 with TRBJ2-1; 12 bases are a match to TRBD1. Germline CDR1 reads SGDLS; CDR2 reads YYNGEE. The CDR3 loop spans 15 amino acids. V shed 4 bases, J shed 9 bases, and the junction held 8 bases outside the gene matches. CDR3 nucleotides: TGTGCCAGCAGCACATCCGGGACAGGGGGCCTTGAGCAGTTCTTC. Amino acid sequence: CASSTSGTGGLEQFF.

The CDR3 sequence: CASSPAPLGQGYEQYF. In DNA form, the CDR3 reads TGTGCCAGCAGCCCAGCCCCCTTGGGACAGGGCTACGAGCAGTACTTC. The chain recombines TRBV14 with TRBJ2-7; 9 bases fit TRBD1. With V trimmed by 4 bases and J by 3 bases, 10 bases remained unmatched. Per germline, CDR1 SGHDN and CDR2 FVKESK. The CDR3 consists of 16 residues.

The rearrangement links TRBV7-9 to TRBJ1-1; 7 nucleotides match TRBD1. Germline loops: CDR1 SEHNR, CDR2 FQNEAQ (reference sequence). The CDR3 spans 14 residues. V gave up 4 bases and J gave up 5 bases; unmatched junction bases: 7. The CDR3 DNA follows: TGTGCCAGCAGCTCCCAGGGGGTGAGGACTGAAGCTTTCTTT. It encodes CASSSQGVRTEAFF.

This clone is a singleton in its sample. This chain uses TRBV19 with TRBJ2-3; 8 nucleotides match TRBD2. Losses at the gene ends were 8 bases for V and 6 bases for J; bases not matched to a gene: 13. CDR3 length equals 15 residues. Germline CDR1 LNHDA, CDR2 SQIVND (reference sequence). The chain's CDR3 is CASAPGTSNSDTQYF. The CDR3 DNA sequence: TGTGCCAGTGCCCCCGGGACTAGTAATTCGGATACGCAGTATTTT.

The V call is TRBV7-6, the J call TRBJ2-2; 12 bases are a match to TRBD2. The V gene end was trimmed by 5 bases and the J gene end by 5 bases; junction bases not matched to a gene: 3. CDR3 length: 15 amino acids. Germline V gene sequence: CDR1 SGHVS, CDR2 FNYEAQ. The CDR3 sequence: CASSLGLAGTGELFF. The CDR3 region has the DNA TGTGCCAGCAGCCTCGGACTAGCGGGGACCGGGGAGCTGTTTTTT.

This rearrangement joins TRBV29-1 to TRBJ2-1, with D possibly being TRBD1 (6 bases). Per germline, CDR1 SQVTM and CDR2 ANQGSEA. The CDR3 extends over 14 amino acids. The ends were cut back, 1 base at V and 5 bases at J, with 12 bases in the middle. DNA for the CDR3: TGCAGCGTTGAAGGGTGGGGGCTCGACAATGAGCAGTTCTTC. Translated, it gives CSVEGWGLDNEQFF.

The V call is TRBV23-1, the J call TRBJ2-2; D gene uncertain. TRBV23-1 is reported as an ORF; its role is uncertain. Trimming removed 0 bases at V and 1 base at J, with 12 bases between. CDR3 length: 17 amino acids. The DNA for the CDR3 is TGCGCCAGCAGTCAATCGGGCCCTTGGAAGAACACCGGGGAGCTGTTTTTT. Amino acid sequence: CASSQSGPWKNTGELFF.

The rearrangement joins TRBV11-1 to TRBJ1-2, with no clear D. CDR1 and CDR2 from the germline V gene are SGHAT and FQDESV (reference sequence). Trimming stripped 4 bases from V and 5 bases from J, with 8 bases between. This CDR3 is 12 amino acids long. The CDR3 is CASSSVNYGYTF. The DNA for the CDR3 is TGTGCCAGCAGCTCAGTGAATTATGGCTACACCTTC. Together with reference TRBV11-1 and TRBJ1-2, the CDR3 gives the full variable domain: EAEVAQSPRYKITEKSQAVAFWCDPISGHATLYWYRQILGQGPELLVQFQDESVVDDSQLPKDRFSAERLKGVDSTLKIQPAELGDSAMYLCASSSVNYGYTFGSGTRLTVV.

V gene TRBV7-2 combines with J gene TRBJ2-6; 7 nucleotides line up with TRBD2. In germline, CDR1 is SGHTA, CDR2 FQGNSA. The CDR3 consists of 18 residues. With V trimmed by 8 bases and J by 0 bases, 13 bases remained unmatched. The CDR3 is CASPLPTGGTSGANVLTF. CDR3 sequence (DNA): TGTGCCAGCCCCTTACCCACGGGAGGAACCTCTGGGGCCAACGTCCTGACTTTC.

In its sample, this clone was seen a few times. This chain joins TRBV6-2 or TRBV6-3 and TRBJ2-1; a weak D match, TRBD1 (5 bases). The CDR3 sequence is 13 residues long. Trimming took 2 bases from V and 7 from J, leaving 9 bases between them. The V gene's germline CDR1 is MNHEY and CDR2 SVGEGT. The CDR3 bases are TGTGCCAGCAGTTACGGGGCAGGGAATGAGCAGTTCTTC. It codes for CASSYGAGNEQFF.

The V gene is TRBV18, the J gene TRBJ2-2; 9 nucleotides line up with TRBD1. The CDR3 consists of 19 residues. Trimming at V came to 2 bases and at J to 4 bases, leaving 14 bases not matched to a gene. Germline V gives CDR1 KGHSH, CDR2 LQKENI. The CDR3 bases are TGTGCCAGCTCACCAAGTCTGACCGGGACAGGGTTTAGCACCGGGGAGCTGTTTTTT. Its protein product is CASSPSLTGTGFSTGELFF.

The chain carries TRBV6-6 and TRBJ2-2, with 9 bases aligning to TRBD1. CDR1 MNHNY and CDR2 SVGAGI come from the germline V gene (reference sequence). The CDR3 loop spans 20 amino acids. J lost 0 bases, V lost 6 bases, and 17 bases had no gene match. CDR3: CASSQTPFRDRVANTGELFF. DNA of the CDR3: TGTGCCAGCAGCCAAACCCCCTTCCGGGACAGGGTTGCGAACACCGGGGAGCTGTTTTTT.

The V and J genes are TRBV5-3 and TRBJ2-6; 8 bases are shared with TRBD1. TRBV5-3 is annotated as an ORF whose role is uncertain. J was trimmed by 1 base and V by 4 bases; bases with no gene match: 16. There are 20 residues in the CDR3. The CDR3 region is CARSQPGRQGASSGANVLTF. The DNA of the CDR3 is TGTGCCAGAAGCCAACCGGGAAGGCAGGGGGCGTCTTCTGGGGCCAACGTCCTGACTTTC.

The chain carries TRBV5-1 and TRBJ2-4, with TRBD1 matching 9 bases. With 0 bases clipped from V and 3 bases from J, the junction kept 7 bases outside the gene matches. CDR3 length: 17 residues. Germline values: CDR1 SGHRS, CDR2 YFSETQ. The CDR3 is CASSLAPGQGVKNIQYF. CDR3 nucleotides: TGCGCCAGCAGCTTGGCCCCGGGACAGGGAGTCAAAAACATTCAGTACTTC.

The chain combines TRBV29-1 with TRBJ2-1; D is perhaps TRBD1 or TRBD2 (5 bases each). CDR1 and CDR2 from the germline V gene are SQVTM and ANQGSEA. The V end was cut by 7 bases, the J end by 8 bases, with 9 bases between. The CDR3 is made up of 10 amino acids. The CDR3 sequence is CSGGPDEQFF. Here the CDR3 DNA reads TGCAGCGGGGGACCGGATGAGCAGTTCTTC.

The chain carries TRBV9 and TRBJ2-3, with 7 bases matching TRBD2. The ends lost 4 bases at V and 2 bases at J; junction bases unmatched: 16. CDR1 is SGDLS, CDR2 YYNGEE, per germline. This CDR3 region has 18 residues. CDR3 amino acids: CASSLRGGGGSLTDTQYF. In DNA, the CDR3 is TGTGCCAGCAGCCTAAGGGGTGGCGGGGGTTCCCTCACAGATACGCAGTATTTT.

The J gene is TRBJ1-6, the V gene TRBV6-5, with D perhaps matching TRBD1 (6 bases). The CDR3 has 13 amino acids. Trimming pared 8 bases from V and 10 bases from J, leaving 15 bases between. The germline V gene has CDR1 MNHEY and CDR2 SVGAGI. CDR3 bases: TGTGCCAGCCGCGGGGGCTTGCAATCACCCCTCCACTTT. Protein sequence: CASRGGLQSPLHF.

This clone appeared once. The rearrangement joins TRBV4-3 to TRBJ1-2, with 7 bases aligning to TRBD1. The germline V gene has CDR1 LGHNA and CDR2 YSLEER. There are 17 residues in the CDR3. J was trimmed by 1 base and V by 1 base; bases with no gene match: 9. CDR3 in DNA: TGCGCCAGCAGCCAAGGGGAGATTAGGGACAGTAACTATGGCTACACCTTC. Translated: CASSQGEIRDSNYGYTF.

This clone was seen only a few times. Here the CDR3 reads CSAPRAVEQYF. As DNA, the CDR3 is TGCAGTGCCCCGCGAGCGGTCGAGCAGTACTTC. The genes are TRBV20-1 and TRBJ2-7, with D possibly matching TRBD2 (5 bases). The CDR3 consists of 11 residues. V shed 6 bases and J shed 6 bases, with 12 bases lying between them. The germline gives CDR1 DFQATT, CDR2 SNEGSKA (reference sequence).

This chain joins TRBV9 and TRBJ1-2; D is uncertain. Germline CDR1 reads SGDLS; CDR2 reads YYNGEE. Trimming took off 0 bases at V and 6 bases at J, with 15 bases between the two ends. The CDR3 has 15 amino acids. The CDR3 protein is CASSVAPGPGHGYTF. The DNA for the CDR3 is TGTGCCAGCAGCGTAGCCCCAGGTCCTGGTCATGGCTACACCTTC. Variable domain in full (rest from reference TRBV9 and TRBJ1-2): DSGVTQTPKHLITATGQRVTLRCSPRSGDLSVYWYQQSLDQGLQFLIQYYNGEERAKGNILERFSAQQFPDLHSELNLSSLELGDSALYFCASSVAPGPGHGYTFGSGTRLTVV.

The gene calls are TRBV7-2 and TRBJ1-4; 7 bases match TRBD1. V was clipped by 2 bases and J by 8 bases; unmatched bases: 11. The CDR3 runs 16 residues. Per the germline V gene, CDR1 is SGHTA and CDR2 is FQGNSA. The DNA of the CDR3 is TGTGCCAGCAGCTTATACTCAGGGGGGCATCGAGAAAAACTGTTTTTT. It is translated as CASSLYSGGHREKLFF. The variable domain in full, with the rest retrieved from reference TRBV7-2 and TRBJ1-4, is GAGVSQSPSNKVTEKGKDVELRCDPISGHTALYWYRQSLGQGLEFLIYFQGNSAPDKSGLPSDRFSAERTGGSVSTLTIQRTQQEDSAVYLCASSLYSGGHREKLFFGSGTQLSVL.

The rearrangement joins TRBV6-5 to TRBJ2-1, with a weak D call TRBD2 (6 bases). Per germline, CDR1 MNHEY and CDR2 SVGAGI. The CDR3 contains 15 residues. The V gene lost 2 bases and the J gene lost 0 bases, with 8 bases spanning the gap. CDR3 sequence (DNA): TGTGCCAGCAGTTACGCGGGAATCTCCTACAATGAGCAGTTCTTC. This sequence encodes CASSYAGISYNEQFF.

The chain couples TRBV18 to TRBJ1-5, with D possibly matching TRBD1 (5 bases). This CDR3 has 15 residues. V lost 4 bases, J lost 0 bases, and 10 bases lay in between. Germline loops: CDR1 KGHSH, CDR2 LQKENI. The DNA for the CDR3 is TGTGCCAGCTCACAGACAGACCTTAGCAATCAGCCCCAGCATTTT. This sequence encodes CASSQTDLSNQPQHF.

This clone was seen a single time. The chain is built from TRBV5-1 and TRBJ2-5, with unresolved D. V was shortened by 0 bases and J by 0 bases, with 9 bases between the two germline ends. The CDR3 is 15 amino acids. CDR1 is SGHRS and CDR2 is YFSETQ in the germline V gene. CDR3 sequence reads: CASSLDSLYQETQYF. CDR3 nucleotide sequence: TGCGCCAGCAGCTTGGACAGCCTGTACCAAGAGACCCAGTACTTC. The full variable domain, rest sourced from reference TRBV5-1 and TRBJ2-5, is KAGVTQTPRYLIKTRGQQVTLSCSPISGHRSVSWYQQTPGQGLQFLFEYFSETQRNKGNFPGRFSGRQFSNSRSEMNVSTLELGDSALYLCASSLDSLYQETQYFGPGTRLLVL.

V and J are TRBV6-6 and TRBJ2-7; D call uncertain. This CDR3 has 13 residues. Germline lookup yields CDR1 MNHNY and CDR2 SVGAGI (reference sequence). Trimming took off 0 bases at V and 2 bases at J, with 5 bases between the two ends. CDR3 sequence reads: CASSYSAPYEQYF. In nucleotides, the CDR3 is TGTGCCAGCAGTTACTCGGCCCCCTACGAGCAGTACTTC.